This TCR beta chain comes out of a study of blood T cell repertoires in COVID-19. Whole-study context: Material from acute and convalescent COVID-19 was sourced from the United States, Italy and Spain. T cells, B-cell-depleted T cells, or PBMCs supplied cDNA or gDNA.

There are 14 residues in the CDR3. CDR1 is KGHSH and CDR2 is LQKENI in the germline V gene. Trimming took 4 bases from V and 3 from J, leaving 12 bases between them. Seattle participants joined during active infection and were tracked over time. In the authors' methods: How many nucleated cells were present was estimated from reference gene primer amplification. Repertoires were generated with immunoSEQ multiplex PCR, while TCRdb's copy carries only in-frame clones and drops some. V and J calls and clone size come straight from that table; D and trimming were deduced from the DNA. In the table there are about 190,000 clones, 82% of which are singletons.

The clonotype originates from a woman aged 60-70 years with COVID-19, enrolled during active disease. The chain links TRBV18 to TRBJ1-1, with TRBD1 as a possible D gene (5 bases). The material sequenced was peripheral blood. The CDR3 sequence: CASSQRPGDTEAFF. DNA for the CDR3: TGTGCCAGCTCACAACGACCGGGGGACACTGAAGCTTTCTTT.